These T cell receptor beta chains were read from a single sample in a study of shared clonotypes between healthy human individuals. This table comes from immunoSEQ multiplex PCR, and its TCRdb copy is limited to in-frame clones, with some not included. The table shows 450,000 to 600,000 clones, with around 74% occurring only once. Sequenced material: PBMCs. The receptors were sampled from a woman in her 40s in good health. Some clones in this sample may be carry-over from other donors' samples. Both conserved end residues are part of each CDR3. The D gene is left open where the match is weak. A clone size is listed for some rows: how often the clone was seen (once, few, many), or a class if it is expanded.

15 | TRBJ2-2 | - | TRBV18 | - | TGTGCCAGCTCACTAAGCCACAGGATGAACGGGGAGCTGTTTTTT | CASSLSHRMNGELFF
15 | TRBJ2-7 | - | TRBV6-1 | - | TGTGCCAGCAGTCCCCGACTAGATCCGCCCTACGAGCAGTACTTC | CASSPRLDPPYEQYF
15 | TRBJ2-2 | - | TRBV11-3 | - | TGTGCCAGCAGCTTTCGGGGACTCAACACCGGGGAGCTGTTTTTT | CASSFRGLNTGELFF
14 | TRBJ1-3 | - | TRBV29-1 | - | TGCAGCGTTGAAGATGCGAGGAGAGGAAACACCATATATTTT | CSVEDARRGNTIYF
17 | TRBJ1-1 | - | TRBV7-2 | - | TGTGCCAGCAGCTTAGAATGGGGGGCCAGGGATTTGCCTGAAGCTTTCTTT | CASSLEWGARDLPEAFF
15 | TRBJ2-1 | TRBD2 | TRBV5-1 | - | TGCGCCAGCAGCCCGGGACTAGCGGGAATCGATGAGCAGTTCTTC | CASSPGLAGIDEQFF
19 | TRBJ2-2 | TRBD2 | TRBV4-2 | - | TGTGCCAGCAGCCAAGATGTATGGACTAGCGGAGACCTCACCGGGGAGCTGTTTTTT | CASSQDVWTSGDLTGELFF
16 | TRBJ2-1 | - | TRBV7-9 | - | TGTGCCAGCAGCTTAGGAGGACCGCTAGGGGGTCATGAGCAGTTCTTC | CASSLGGPLGGHEQFF
14 | TRBJ2-7 | - | TRBV7-8 | - | TGTGCCCATCCTAAGCGGAATTCATCCTACGAGCAGTACTTC | CAHPKRNSSYEQYF
14 | TRBJ1-2 | TRBD1 | TRBV28 | - | TGTGCCAGCAGGAAACAGGGGGTCGACTATGGCTACACCTTC | CASRKQGVDYGYTF
14 | TRBJ2-5 | TRBD1 | TRBV7-8 | - | TGTGCCAGCAGCTTCAGGGGGAGACGAGAGACCCAGTACTTC | CASSFRGRRETQYF
15 | TRBJ1-6 | - | TRBV9 | - | TGTGCCAGCAGCGGCAGGGAATTCGGCAATTCACCCCTCCACTTT | CASSGREFGNSPLHF
18 | TRBJ2-1 | - | TRBV7-6 | - | TGTGCCAGCAGCTTATCCAGGGCCAGGGCGAAGTCCTACAATGAGCAGTTCTTC | CASSLSRARAKSYNEQFF
14 | TRBJ2-7 | - | TRBV14 | - | TGTGCCAGCAGTCGCGGGACAGTCTCCTACGAGCAGTACTTC | CASSRGTVSYEQYF
13 | TRBJ2-2 | - | TRBV18 | - | TGTGCCAGCTCACTCAGGGAAACCGGGGAGCTGTTTTTT | CASSLRETGELFF
17 | TRBJ2-2 | - | TRBV29-1 | - | TGCAGCGTTCTTGTCGGGCAATCACAGGGATACACCGGGGAGCTGTTTTTT | CSVLVGQSQGYTGELFF
13 | TRBJ2-1 | - | TRBV10-3 | - | TGTGCCATGGGCGGAGACTACAATGATGAGCAGTTCTTC | CAMGGDYNDEQFF
18 | TRBJ2-5 | TRBD2 | TRBV28 | - | TGTGCCAGCAGTCGAAACCTGGAAGTTTTAGCGGGACAAGAGACCCAGTACTTC | CASSRNLEVLAGQETQYF
17 | TRBJ1-5 | TRBD1 | TRBV28 | - | TGTGCCAGCAGCGATGACAGGGGGAGATCAGGCAATCAGCCCCAGCATTTT | CASSDDRGRSGNQPQHF
15 | TRBJ1-1 | - | TRBV11-2 | - | TGTGCCAGCAGCTTATCGGCGGGTTTGAACACTGAAGCTTTCTTT | CASSLSAGLNTEAFF
15 | TRBJ2-3 | - | TRBV9 | once | TGTGCCAGCAGCGTACCGCAGGGTATCACAGATACGCAGTATTTT | CASSVPQGITDTQYF
16 | TRBJ2-5 | - | TRBV5-1 | - | TGCGCCAGCAGCGCACTTCCAGCCTATGAGCAAGAGACCCAGTACTTC | CASSALPAYEQETQYF
15 | TRBJ2-1 | - | TRBV5-4 | - | TGTGCCAGCAGCTTGGGGGTTACTCAATACAATGAGCAGTTCTTC | CASSLGVTQYNEQFF
14 | TRBJ2-1 | - | TRBV28 | - | TGTGCCAGCAGTCTAGGCATGTTGTCTTATGAGCAGTTCTTC | CASSLGMLSYEQFF
15 | TRBJ2-5 | TRBD1 | TRBV28 | - | TGTGCCAGCAGTTTCAGACAGGGGAGTAAGGAGACCCAGTACTTC | CASSFRQGSKETQYF
16 | TRBJ2-7 | - | TRBV6-4 | - | TGTGCCAGCAGTGACTCGAGCGGCAGTCTCTCCTACGAGCAGTACTTC | CASSDSSGSLSYEQYF
14 | TRBJ1-5 | - | TRBV9 | - | TGTGCCAGCAGCGTAGGGTCAGAGGGAAAGCCCCAGCATTTT | CASSVGSEGKPQHF
14 | TRBJ1-2 | TRBD1 | TRBV5-4 | - | TGTGCCAGCAGCTTCGGGGACAGGGACTATGGCTACACCTTC | CASSFGDRDYGYTF
16 | TRBJ2-3 | TRBD1 | TRBV27 | - | TGTGCCAGCAGTTTCCCCCCGGGACAGGGCACAGATACGCAGTATTTT | CASSFPPGQGTDTQYF
16 | TRBJ2-2 | - | TRBV7-2 | - | TGTGCCAGCAGCTCTCGGGACTTCTTGAACACCGGGGAGCTGTTTTTT | CASSSRDFLNTGELFF
12 | TRBJ1-2 | - | TRBV28 | - | TGTGCCAGCAGTTTAAATTACGAAGGCTACACCTTC | CASSLNYEGYTF
13 | TRBJ2-5 | - | TRBV19 | - | TGTGCCAGTAGTCGAGTCCTTCGGGAGACCCAGTACTTC | CASSRVLRETQYF
13 | TRBJ1-3 | TRBD1 | TRBV18 | - | TGTGCCAGCTCACCTTACGGCGGGGACAGGGAGGATTTT | CASSPYGGDREDF
15 | TRBJ1-5 | - | TRBV6-6 | once | TGTGCCAGCAGTCCGACAGAGTATAGCAATCAGCCCCAGCATTTT | CASSPTEYSNQPQHF
12 | TRBJ2-5 | - | TRBV7-2 | - | TGTGCCAGCAGCTTAGCGCCTGGGACCCAGTACTTC | CASSLAPGTQYF
18 | TRBJ2-1 | TRBD2 | TRBV9 | few | TGTGCCAGCAGCGCCCGGACTAGCGGGAGTTACTCTGCCAATGAGCAGTTCTTC | CASSARTSGSYSANEQFF
14 | TRBJ1-2 | - | TRBV4-1 | - | TGCGCCAGCAGCCACCCGGCGAGGGGTTCTGGCTACACCTTC | CASSHPARGSGYTF
15 | TRBJ2-2 | - | TRBV7-9 | - | TGTGCCAGCAGCTTATCAGGGCGGTACACCGGGGAGCTGTTTTTT | CASSLSGRYTGELFF